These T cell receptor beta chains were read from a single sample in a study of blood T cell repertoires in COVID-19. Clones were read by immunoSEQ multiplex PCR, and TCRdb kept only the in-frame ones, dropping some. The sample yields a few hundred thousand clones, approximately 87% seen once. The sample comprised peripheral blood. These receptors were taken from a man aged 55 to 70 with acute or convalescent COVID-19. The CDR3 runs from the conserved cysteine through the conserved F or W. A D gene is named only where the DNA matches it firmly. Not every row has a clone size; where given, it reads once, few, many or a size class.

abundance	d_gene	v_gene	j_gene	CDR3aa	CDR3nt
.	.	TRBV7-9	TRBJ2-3	CASSLTNTDTQYF	TGTGCCAGCAGCTTAACTAACACAGATACGCAGTATTTT
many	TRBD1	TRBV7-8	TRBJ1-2	CASSSGQDYYGYTF	TGTGCCAGCAGCTCGGGACAGGACTACTATGGCTACACCTTC
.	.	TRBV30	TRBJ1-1	CAWTGGFEAFF	TGTGCCTGGACGGGGGGGTTCGAAGCTTTCTTT
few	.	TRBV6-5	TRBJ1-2	CASSRPSTGLYGYTF	TGTGCCAGCAGTAGGCCGTCCACGGGACTGTATGGCTACACCTTC
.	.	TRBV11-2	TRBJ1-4	CASSLSQGILEKLFF	TGTGCCAGCAGCCTCTCTCAGGGAATACTTGAAAAACTGTTTTTT
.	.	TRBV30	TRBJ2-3	CALNREDGTDTQYF	TGTGCGCTCAACCGCGAGGATGGCACAGATACGCAGTATTTT
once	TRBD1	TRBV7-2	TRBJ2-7	CASSFRDSRSPGSYEQYF	TGTGCCAGCAGCTTCCGGGACAGCCGATCTCCGGGGTCCTACGAGCAGTACTTC
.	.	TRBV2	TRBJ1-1	CASSERQANTEAFF	TGTGCCAGCAGTGAGAGGCAAGCAAACACTGAAGCTTTCTTT
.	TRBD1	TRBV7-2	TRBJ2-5	CASSLQGAGVTQYF	TGTGCCAGCAGCTTACAGGGGGCAGGTGTGACCCAGTACTTC
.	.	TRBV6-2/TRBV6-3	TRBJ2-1	CASSYFRGVDNEQFF	TGTGCCAGCAGTTATTTCCGGGGAGTGGACAATGAGCAGTTCTTC
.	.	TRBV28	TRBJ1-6	CASSHRQNNSPLHF	TGTGCCAGCAGTCACCGACAGAATAATTCACCCCTCCACTTT
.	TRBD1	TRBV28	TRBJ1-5	CASNPGTGWDQPQHF	TGTGCCAGCAACCCCGGGACAGGGTGGGATCAGCCCCAGCATTTT
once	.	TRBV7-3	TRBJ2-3	CASSPDSSTDTQYF	TGTGCCAGCAGCCCGGACTCAAGCACAGATACGCAGTATTTT
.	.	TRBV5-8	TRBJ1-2	CASSLARANYGYTF	TGTGCCAGCAGCCTTGCCCGAGCGAACTATGGCTACACCTTC
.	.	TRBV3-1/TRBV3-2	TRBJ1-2	CASSQALAVLNGYTF	TGTGCCAGCAGCCAAGCCTTGGCGGTCCTCAATGGCTACACCTTC
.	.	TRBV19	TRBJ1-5	CASSTQVSNQPQHF	TGTGCCAGTAGTACACAGGTTAGCAATCAGCCCCAGCATTTT
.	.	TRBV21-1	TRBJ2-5	CASSKGGTGGFPDQETQYF	TGTGCCAGCAGCAAAGGTGGGACAGGGGGCTTCCCGGATCAAGAGACCCAGTACTTC
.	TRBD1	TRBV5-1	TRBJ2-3	CASSWRDRATDTQYF	TGCGCCAGCAGCTGGAGGGACAGGGCCACAGATACGCAGTATTTT
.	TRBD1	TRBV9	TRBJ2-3	CASSVDLSPTGTDTQYF	TGTGCCAGCAGCGTAGATCTGTCCCCGACAGGGACAGATACGCAGTATTTT
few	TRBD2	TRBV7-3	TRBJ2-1	CASSVGLAGPLQQFF	TGTGCCAGCAGCGTGGGACTAGCGGGACCTCTGCAGCAGTTCTTC
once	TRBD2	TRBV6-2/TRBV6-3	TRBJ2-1	CASSLSSGRSGSYNEQFF	TGTGCCAGCAGTTTGAGTAGCGGGAGATCCGGCTCCTACAATGAGCAGTTCTTC
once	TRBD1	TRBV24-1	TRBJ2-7	CATSDFGTGGRYEQYF	TGTGCCACCAGTGATTTTGGGACAGGGGGTAGGTACGAGCAGTACTTC
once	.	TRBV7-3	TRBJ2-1	CASSLAGSNNEQFF	TGTGCCAGCAGCTTAGCGGGAAGTAACAATGAGCAGTTCTTC
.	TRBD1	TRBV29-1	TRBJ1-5	CSVGTGDSNQPQHF	TGCAGCGTTGGGACAGGGGATAGCAATCAGCCCCAGCATTTT
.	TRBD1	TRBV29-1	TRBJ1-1	CSVVGGQGYTEAFF	TGCAGCGTTGTTGGGGGACAGGGGTACACTGAAGCTTTCTTT
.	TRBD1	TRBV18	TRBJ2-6	CASSPRGQGGSGANVLTF	TGTGCCAGCTCACCACGAGGACAGGGGGGCTCTGGGGCCAACGTCCTGACTTTC
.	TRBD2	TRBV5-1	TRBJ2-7	CASSLGTSGRSYEQYF	TGCGCCAGCAGCTTGGGAACTAGCGGGAGGTCCTACGAGCAGTACTTC
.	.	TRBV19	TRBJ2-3	CASSIASTTDTQYF	TGTGCCAGTAGTATAGCGTCTACCACAGATACGCAGTATTTT
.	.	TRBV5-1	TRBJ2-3	CASSSERLTDTQYF	TGCGCCAGCAGCTCCGAGCGGCTCACAGATACGCAGTATTTT
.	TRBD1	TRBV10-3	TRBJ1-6	CAARDRENSPLHF	TGTGCCGCCAGGGACAGGGAAAATTCACCCCTCCACTTT
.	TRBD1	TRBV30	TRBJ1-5	CAWMEGGGQPQHF	TGTGCCTGGATGGAAGGGGGCGGTCAGCCCCAGCATTTT
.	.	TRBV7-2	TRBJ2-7	CASSLIPGTYEQYF	TGTGCCAGCAGCTTAATACCCGGTACCTACGAGCAGTACTTC
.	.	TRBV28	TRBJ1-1	CASSLQGGGTEAFF	TGTGCCAGCAGTTTACAAGGGGGGGGGACTGAAGCTTTCTTT
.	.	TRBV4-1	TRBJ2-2	CASSQAGSDTGELFF	TGCGCCAGCAGCCAAGCCGGGAGTGACACCGGGGAGCTGTTTTTT
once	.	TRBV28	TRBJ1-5	CASRNAVANQPQHF	TGTGCCAGCAGGAACGCGGTCGCAAATCAGCCCCAGCATTTT
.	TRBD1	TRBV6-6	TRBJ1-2	CASSRDRGFGYTF	TGTGCCAGCAGTAGGGACAGGGGGTTTGGCTACACCTTC
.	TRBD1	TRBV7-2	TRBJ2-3	CASSPDRGLSDTQYF	TGTGCCAGCAGCCCCGACAGGGGTCTTTCAGATACGCAGTATTTT
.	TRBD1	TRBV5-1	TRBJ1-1	CASSQGQGRQAEAFF	TGCGCCAGCAGCCAGGGACAGGGGCGCCAGGCTGAAGCTTTCTTT
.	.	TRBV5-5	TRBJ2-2	CASSTTSERPGELFF	TGTGCCAGCAGCACCACATCGGAGCGGCCCGGGGAGCTGTTTTTT
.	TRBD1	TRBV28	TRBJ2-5	CASSPRTGLFQETQYF	TGTGCCAGCAGTCCGAGGACAGGGCTCTTTCAAGAGACCCAGTACTTC
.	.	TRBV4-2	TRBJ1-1	CASSPPNRESAEAFF	TGTGCCAGCAGCCCCCCAAACAGGGAGAGCGCTGAAGCTTTCTTT
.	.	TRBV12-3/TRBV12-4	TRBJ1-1	CASRWGGNTEAFF	TGTGCCAGCAGGTGGGGGGGGAACACTGAAGCTTTCTTT
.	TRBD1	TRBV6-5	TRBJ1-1	CASRRTGVTEAFF	TGTGCCAGCAGACGGACAGGGGTAACTGAAGCTTTCTTT
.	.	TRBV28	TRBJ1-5	CASRPGGGRGQPQHF	TGTGCCAGCAGGCCCGGGGGGGGCCGGGGTCAGCCCCAGCATTTT
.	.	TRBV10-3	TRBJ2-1	CAISVGSPEVYNEQFF	TGTGCCATCAGCGTCGGGTCTCCGGAGGTCTACAATGAGCAGTTCTTC
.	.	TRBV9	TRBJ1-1	CASSVGQYTTEAFF	TGTGCCAGCAGCGTAGGGCAATACACCACTGAAGCTTTCTTT
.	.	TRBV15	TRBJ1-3	CATSRGPGSSGNTIYF	TGTGCCACCAGCAGAGGTCCGGGAAGCTCTGGAAACACCATATATTTT
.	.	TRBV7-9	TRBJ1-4	CASSFGGADEKLFF	TGTGCCAGCAGCTTCGGGGGGGCCGATGAAAAACTGTTTTTT
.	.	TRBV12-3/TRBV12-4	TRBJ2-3	CASSFTVTDTQYF	TGTGCCAGCAGTTTTACGGTCACAGATACGCAGTATTTT
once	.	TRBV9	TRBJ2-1	CASSLAGEQFF	TGTGCCAGCAGCCTTGCGGGTGAGCAGTTCTTC
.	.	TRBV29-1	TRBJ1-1	CSVSVEKNTEAFF	TGCAGCGTGTCCGTGGAGAAGAACACTGAAGCTTTCTTT
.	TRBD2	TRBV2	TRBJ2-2	CASSFWTSGNTGELFF	TGTGCCAGCAGTTTTTGGACTAGCGGGAACACCGGGGAGCTGTTTTTT
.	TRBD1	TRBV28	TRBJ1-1	CASSFLGTTGGLNTEAFF	TGTGCCAGCAGTTTCCTGGGAACGACAGGGGGCTTGAACACTGAAGCTTTCTTT
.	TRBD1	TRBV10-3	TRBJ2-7	CAISEGPSTGGRYEQYF	TGTGCCATCAGTGAGGGACCTTCGACAGGGGGAAGGTACGAGCAGTACTTC
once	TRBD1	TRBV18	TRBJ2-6	CASSPATGGASGSGANVLTF	TGTGCCAGCTCACCAGCGACAGGGGGCGCGTCCGGCTCTGGGGCCAACGTCCTGACTTTC
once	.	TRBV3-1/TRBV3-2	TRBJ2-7	CASSQEAVKSPVHEQYF	TGTGCCAGCAGCCAAGAGGCGGTAAAATCTCCGGTCCACGAGCAGTACTTC
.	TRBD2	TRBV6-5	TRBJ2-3	CASSSGRGPDTQYF	TGTGCCAGCTCTAGCGGGAGGGGACCAGATACGCAGTATTTT
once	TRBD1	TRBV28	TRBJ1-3	CASRGSGTAGNTIYF	TGTGCCAGCAGGGGTTCCGGGACAGCCGGAAACACCATATATTTT
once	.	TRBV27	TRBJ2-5	CASSFGAGETQYF	TGTGCCAGCAGTTTTGGGGCAGGGGAGACCCAGTACTTC
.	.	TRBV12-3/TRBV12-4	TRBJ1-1	CASSSGQNTEAFF	TGTGCCAGCAGTTCCGGACAGAACACTGAAGCTTTCTTT